What follows is one T cell receptor beta chain and its context. Its antigen is currently unknown. Absent ophthalmopathy progression within 18 months defined stable Graves' hyperthyroidism. Roughly 10 ml of fresh peripheral blood supplied the PBMCs. This record belongs to a study of T cells in Graves' hyperthyroidism and ophthalmopathy. Study overall: Peripheral blood was acquired at first diagnosis, ahead of any therapy whatsoever.

V shed 5 bases and J shed 6 bases, with 9 bases lying between them. CDR3 length equals 12 residues. Germline V gene sequence: CDR1 SGHTA, CDR2 FQGTGA. Broader study findings: Blood also showed most of the thyroid clonotypes that were expanded above 0.001.

The investigators amplified TCR beta CDR3 regions from RNA transcripts. Carried out on the TCR CDR3, a first-round RT-PCR used the HTBI primer set. TCRdb ran MiXCR on the multiplex PCR reads and lists one entry per CDR3 protein. Among around 290,000 distinct CDR3 sequences listed, roughly 13% were seen once. V usage is TRBV7-3 and J usage is TRBJ2-3; D is uncertain. Sequencing was performed on blood. The clonotype was recovered from a woman in her 40s with Graves' hyperthyroidism. The CDR3 reads CASSQELDTQYF. CDR3 DNA: TGTGCCAGCAGCCAAGAGTTGGATACGCAGTATTTT.